This T cell receptor (beta chain) was sequenced for a study of T cells in Graves' hyperthyroidism and ophthalmopathy. General study results and limits: Stable hyperthyroidism was told apart from ophthalmopathy by a model built on 13 V-J features.

This CDR3 has 15 residues. V shed 1 base and J 4 bases; nucleotides not matched to a gene: 6. The germline V gene encodes CDR1 SGHVS and CDR2 FNYEAQ. This clonotype was seen more than once but under ten times. Its antigen is as yet unknown. Isolation of PBMCs was performed on around 9.4 ml fresh peripheral blood. The source material, RNA transcripts, was used to amplify TCR beta CDR3 regions. A first-round RT-PCR of the TCR CDR3 used the HTBI primer set. TCRdb fed the multiplex PCR reads into MiXCR, producing one record per CDR3 protein. The table lists approximately 700,000 distinct CDR3 sequences, 16% of them singletons.

This chain joins TRBV7-6 and TRBJ1-1; 7 positions agree with TRBD1. The sequenced sample was blood. The TCR comes from a man between 18 and 35 years old with Graves' hyperthyroidism. CDR3: CASSLGQGGSTEAFF. The CDR3 nucleotides read TGTGCCAGCAGCTTAGGACAGGGAGGGAGCACTGAAGCTTTCTTT. Full variable domain (rest looked up from reference TRBV7-6 and TRBJ1-1): GAGVSQSPRYKVTKRGQDVALRCDPISGHVSLYWYRQALGQGPEFLTYFNYEAQQDKSGLPNDRFSAERPEGSISTLTIQRTEQRDSAMYRCASSLGQGGSTEAFFGQGTRLTVV.